What follows are 25 T cell receptor beta chains derived from one specimen sequenced in a study of OX40 agonist ivuxolimab in advanced cancers. The protocol used for the library was the immunoSEQ multiplex PCR assay. TCRdb holds this immuneACCESS table with in-frame rearrangements only. Some clones are missing; in checked studies, unresolved V genes explain under half, and the rest has no known cause. This sample gives roughly 50,000 clones in total; about 86% of them show up just once. The ten largest clones capture 10% of the sample. The source material was CD4+ or CD8+ T cells sorted from blood, sampled in a trial of the OX40 agonist ivuxolimab. These receptors all stem from an adult with an advanced solid tumor such as melanoma, head and neck, liver or kidney cancer.

The chain joins TRBV18 to TRBJ1-2; unclear D gene. The V end lost 2 bases, the J end lost 2 bases, and 12 bases lay between the germline ends. The CDR3 is 15 amino acids. Germline V lookup: CDR1 KGHSH, CDR2 LQKENI. The CDR3 DNA follows: TGTGCCAGCTCACCAATTTGGCGTATGAACTATGGCTACACCTTC. Encoded protein: CASSPIWRMNYGYTF. Full variable domain (remainder filled in from reference TRBV18 and TRBJ1-2): NAGVMQNPRHLVRRRGQEARLRCSPMKGHSHVYWYRQLPEEGLKFMVYLQKENIIDESGMPKERFSAEFPKEGPSILRIQQVVRGDSAAYFCASSPIWRMNYGYTFGSGTRLTVV.

Remarks on this clone: Its ends do not fully match the called genes, so a read error is possible. The chain is built from TRBV5-4 and TRBJ2-2, with 7 bases fitting TRBD1. Germline values: CDR1 SGHNT, CDR2 YYREEE (reference sequence). CDR3 size: 12 residues. CDR3 amino acids: CHMGDSFGELFF. CDR3 bases: TGCCATATGGGGGACAGTTTCGGGGAGCTGTTTTTT.

In this sample, this clone turned up once. This chain connects TRBV21-1 to TRBJ1-1; the table's D call TRBD1 went unverified against the DNA. TRBV21-1 is assigned pseudogene status. The CDR3 totals 12 residues. The CDR3 is CAKFTGYTEAFF. The CDR3 coding sequence is TGTGCCAAGTTTACAGGTTACACTGAAGCTTTCTTT.

This clone was recorded once. The CDR3 is CASSLGDSLNTEAFF. The CDR3 DNA reads TGTGCCAGCAGCTTAGGGGACAGTTTGAACACTGAAGCTTTCTTT. The rearrangement links TRBV11-3 to TRBJ1-1, with 7 bases matching TRBD1. The germline V gene has CDR1 SGHNT and CDR2 YENEEA. Unmatched junction bases numbered 2, after V lost 1 base and J lost 0 bases. The CDR3 extends over 15 amino acids.

Judged by abundance, this clone is hyperexpanded. The V gene is TRBV4-1, the J gene TRBJ1-2, with D unclear. The CDR3 covers 15 residues. V lost 2 bases and J lost 8, with 18 bases in between. Germline-derived CDR1 and CDR2 are MGHRA and YSYEKL. Here the CDR3 DNA reads TGCGCCAGCAGCCAACCCAGGCTTAGATTCTGGGGCTACACCTTC. Residues: CASSQPRLRFWGYTF.

The chain employs TRBV5-4 and TRBJ2-4; 7 positions match TRBD1. The junction had 11 bases not matched to a gene; V was cut back by 4 bases and J by 7 bases. Germline loops: CDR1 SGHNT, CDR2 YYREEE (reference sequence). CDR3 length: 15 amino acids. CDR3 DNA sequence: TGTGCCAGCAGCAATTTTTCCGGGACAGAGAACATTCAGTACTTC. Translated, it gives CASSNFSGTENIQYF. The entire variable domain, with the rest obtained from reference TRBV5-4 and TRBJ2-4, is as follows: ETGVTQSPTHLIKTRGQQVTLRCSSQSGHNTVSWYQQALGQGPQFIFQYYREEENGRGNFPPRFSGLQFPNYSSELNVNALELDDSALYLCASSNFSGTENIQYFGAGTRLSVL.

V gene TRBV6-5 combines with J gene TRBJ2-5; D assignment may be TRBD1 or TRBD2 (5 bases each). The CDR3 is made up of 14 amino acids. Trimming shortened V by 7 bases and J by 5 bases, and 17 bases separated the two germline ends. Germline CDR1 reads MNHEY; CDR2 reads SVGAGI. The chain's CDR3 is CASKGLGPGETQYF. Written as DNA, the CDR3 is TGTGCCAGCAAAGGGCTGGGGCCGGGGGAGACCCAGTACTTC.

The rearrangement joins TRBV5-6 to TRBJ2-2, with 11 bases matching TRBD2. Unmatched junction bases numbered 11, after V lost 3 bases and J lost 7 bases. The length of the CDR3 is 17 residues. Germline V gene sequence: CDR1 SGHDT, CDR2 YYEEEE. As DNA, the CDR3 is TGTGCCAGCAGCTCGGGACTAGCGGCGCTAGTGATCGGGGAGCTGTTTTTT. Its translation: CASSSGLAALVIGELFF.

The chain carries TRBV27 and TRBJ2-1, with TRBD2 matching 12 bases. CDR3 size: 15 residues. J lost 4 bases, V lost 3 bases, and 1 base had no gene match. Germline CDR1 reads MNHEY; CDR2 reads SMNVEV (reference sequence). CDR3 in DNA: TGTGCCAGCAGTTTGGGGACTAGCGGGTACAATGAGCAGTTCTTC. Its protein is CASSLGTSGYNEQFF.

The chain joins TRBV4-2 to TRBJ2-1; 13 bases agree with TRBD2. Germline assignment: CDR1 LGHNA and CDR2 YNFKEQ. The V gene end was trimmed by 0 bases and the J gene end by 8 bases; junction bases not matched to a gene: 7. The CDR3 has 17 amino acids. CDR3 DNA: TGTGCCAGCAGCCAAGATGCCCCGGGACTAGCGGGATATGAGCAGTTCTTC. This gives the protein CASSQDAPGLAGYEQFF.

The table lists this clone with a few counts. A much larger clone lies one base from this, so it may be a read error. This sequence joins TRBV5-4 and TRBJ1-1; unclear D gene. V was pared by 0 bases and J by 7 bases, with 4 bases between. The CDR3 has 11 residues. Germline V gene data show CDR1 as SGHNT and CDR2 as YYREEE (reference sequence). This CDR3 reads CASSLGVEAFF. CDR3 DNA: TGTGCCAGCAGCTTGGGGGTTGAAGCTTTCTTT.

The chain couples TRBV18 to TRBJ2-7; the match to TRBD1 covers 8 bases. The end of the DNA is better explained by TRBJ2-5, so the J call may be wrong. Germline CDR1 and CDR2: KGHSH and LQKENI. There are 16 residues in the CDR3. Written as DNA, the CDR3 is TGTGCCAGCTCACCAGAACAGGGGGAATTCCAAGAGACCCAGTACTTC. Translating it yields CASSPEQGEFQETQYF.

This chain uses TRBV5-8 with TRBJ1-2; maybe TRBD1 (5 bases). Germline lookup yields CDR1 SGHTS and CDR2 YDEGEE. The CDR3 runs to 12 residues. V was shortened by 3 bases and J by 4 bases, with 7 bases between the two germline ends. CDR3 sequence reads: CASSSDSYGYTF. CDR3 DNA sequence: TGTGCCAGCAGCTCTGACAGCTATGGCTACACCTTC.

This clone has a handful of counts. The V and J genes are TRBV19 and TRBJ1-5; no reliable D call. V was clipped by 7 bases and J by 4 bases, with 11 bases between them. Germline V CDR1 and CDR2: LNHDA, SQIVND (reference sequence). The CDR3 totals 13 residues. The CDR3: CASTDSRNQPQHF. DNA for the CDR3: TGTGCCAGTACGGACTCCCGGAATCAGCCCCAGCATTTT.

This rearrangement joins TRBV15 to TRBJ2-3; D is ambiguous. The V and J ends lost 3 bases and 0 bases respectively, with 19 bases between them. CDR1 LNHNV and CDR2 YYDKDF come from the germline V gene (reference sequence). This CDR3 is 18 amino acids long. The CDR3 protein is CATSSNSPDLISTDTQYF. The DNA of the CDR3 is TGTGCCACCAGCAGTAATTCCCCAGACTTGATTAGCACAGATACGCAGTATTTT. The full variable domain, in which reference TRBV15 and TRBJ2-3 provide the parts outside the CDR3, is DAMVIQNPRYQVTQFGKPVTLSCSQTLNHNVMYWYQQKSSQAPKLLFHYYDKDFNNEADTPDNFQSRRPNTSFCFLDIRSPGLGDTAMYLCATSSNSPDLISTDTQYFGPGTRLTVL.

The gene calls are TRBV7-3 and TRBJ2-1, with D perhaps TRBD2 (5 bases). The CDR3 is 15 amino acids. The V gene lost 4 bases and the J gene lost 0 bases, with 10 bases spanning the gap. The germline V gene encodes CDR1 SGHTA and CDR2 FQGTGA. This chain's CDR3 is CASSSGIGSYNEQFF. The CDR3 DNA follows: TGTGCCAGCAGCTCCGGGATAGGCTCCTACAATGAGCAGTTCTTC.

The V gene is TRBV7-9, the J gene TRBJ2-7; 9 nucleotides line up with TRBD1. CDR3 length: 15 amino acids. The V segment lost 5 bases and the J segment 2 bases; nucleotides outside the gene matches: 7. Looked up from germline, CDR1 is SEHNR and CDR2 is FQNEAQ (reference sequence). The CDR3 DNA reads as TGTGCCAGCAGCGCGCCGGACAGGGGTGCCTACGAGCAGTACTTC. This translates into CASSAPDRGAYEQYF.

The chain carries TRBV4-3 and TRBJ2-1; 8 positions match TRBD1. V lost 0 bases, J lost 5 bases, and 6 bases stayed unmatched. The V gene's germline CDR1 is LGHNA and CDR2 YSLEER. The CDR3 is 16 residues long. CDR3 residues: CASSQDRETGDNEQFF. For the CDR3, the DNA is TGCGCCAGCAGCCAAGACCGCGAGACAGGGGACAATGAGCAGTTCTTC.

The chain uses TRBV13 and TRBJ2-2, with TRBD2 matching over 9 bases. Per the germline V gene, CDR1 is PRHDT and CDR2 is FYEKMQ (reference sequence). The CDR3 loop spans 17 amino acids. V shed 2 bases, J shed 6 bases, and the junction held 10 bases outside the gene matches. The CDR3 bases are TGTGCCAGCAGCTTAAGGCTAGCGGGACCGGATTCCGGGGAGCTGTTTTTT. This translates into CASSLRLAGPDSGELFF. The full variable domain, in which reference TRBV13 and TRBJ2-2 provide the parts outside the CDR3, is AAGVIQSPRHLIKEKRETATLKCYPIPRHDTVYWYQQGPGQDPQFLISFYEKMQSDKGSIPDRFSAQQFSDYHSELNMSSLELGDSALYFCASSLRLAGPDSGELFFGEGSRLTVL.

This clone is a singleton in its sample. The chain joins TRBV11-2 to TRBJ1-1; 8 bases fit TRBD1. Unmatched junction bases numbered 3, after V lost 1 base and J lost 11 bases. Germline V gene lookup returns CDR1 SGHAT and CDR2 FQNNGV. The CDR3 is 12 amino acids. The CDR3 nucleotides read TGTGCCAGCAGCTTAGCGGGACAGGACGCTTTCTTT. Translating it yields CASSLAGQDAFF.

The chain links TRBV6-6 to TRBJ2-3, with 7 bases fitting TRBD2. Germline V gives CDR1 MNHNY, CDR2 SVGAGI (reference sequence). J lost 5 bases, V lost 6 bases, and 14 bases had no gene match. The CDR3 has 16 residues. Here the CDR3 DNA reads TGTGCCAGCAGCCCCCCCCCGAGCGGGATGGGAGATACGCAGTATTTT. Translating it yields CASSPPPSGMGDTQYF.

V gene TRBV4-3 combines with J gene TRBJ2-5, with a tentative D call TRBD2 (6 bases). Deletions cut 5 bases from V and 2 bases from J, with 12 bases between. The germline CDR1 and CDR2 sequences are LGHNA and YSLEER. The CDR3 totals 14 residues. The CDR3: CASSEGLAQETQYF. The CDR3 nucleotides are TGCGCCAGCAGCGAGGGGCTAGCGCAAGAGACCCAGTACTTC.

This clone was found once. This chain links TRBV6-5 with TRBJ2-5; D unclear. Germline V CDR1 and CDR2: MNHEY, SVGAGI. The CDR3 consists of 13 residues. The germline V and J ends were trimmed by 6 bases and 2 bases, with 10 bases remaining between them. This CDR3 reads CASSSRAQETQYF. CDR3 DNA: TGTGCCAGCAGCTCCCGGGCTCAAGAGACCCAGTACTTC.

The CDR3 here is CASSYGSSSYYGYTF. The CDR3 DNA follows: TGTGCCAGCAGTTACGGGTCATCGAGCTACTATGGCTACACCTTC. The chain employs TRBV6-5 and TRBJ1-2, with no clear D. The CDR3 runs to 15 residues. V lost 2 bases to trimming and J lost 3 bases, with 13 bases between them. Germline lookup yields CDR1 MNHEY and CDR2 SVGAGI.

This clone was counted between two and nine times. This chain connects TRBV7-2 to TRBJ2-7; D unclear. This CDR3 has 14 amino acids. The germline V and J ends were trimmed by 4 bases and 2 bases, with 12 bases remaining between them. Germline values: CDR1 SGHTA, CDR2 FQGNSA. Here the CDR3 DNA reads TGTGCCAGCAGCTACGACACATACCCCTACGAGCAGTACTTC. It yields the protein CASSYDTYPYEQYF.